The rows below give T cell receptor beta chains drawn from one sample of a study of OX40 agonist ivuxolimab in advanced cancers. Sequenced by immunoSEQ multiplex PCR; TCRdb stores in-frame clones only, minus some. This sample has about 15,000 clones, with roughly 86% found just once. The input for sequencing was CD4+ or CD8+ T cells sorted from blood, taken in a trial of the OX40 agonist ivuxolimab. These receptors all stem from an adult with an advanced solid tumor such as melanoma, head and neck, liver or kidney cancer. Both conserved end residues are part of each CDR3. D genes are given only for firm matches. Rows give clone size only sometimes, using once, few, many, or a class for an expanded clone.

clone_size d_call j_call v_call cdr3_nt cdr3_aa
- - TRBJ1-2 TRBV19 TGTGCCAGTAGCAAGGACAGCAAGTTTATCTATGGCTACACCTTC CASSKDSKFIYGYTF
- TRBD1 TRBJ2-1 TRBV15 TGTGCCACCAGCAGACCCCTTTCGGTGGGGACAGGGTCCTACAATGAGCAGTTCTTC CATSRPLSVGTGSYNEQFF
- - TRBJ1-2 TRBV7-2 TGTGCCAGCAGCCCCGATCTGGGGGGAACCGACTACACCTTC CASSPDLGGTDYTF
- - TRBJ1-5 TRBV4-2 TGTGCCAGCAGCCAAGATCGACTGAGTAATCAGCCCCAGCATTTT CASSQDRLSNQPQHF
- TRBD1 TRBJ2-3 TRBV11-2 TGTGCCAGCAGCGGCGGGACAGGGCCTCTGGATACGCAGTATTTT CASSGGTGPLDTQYF
- TRBD2 TRBJ2-5 TRBV7-7 TGTGCCAGCAGCATTAGCGGGAGTAAGACCCAGTACTTC CASSISGSKTQYF
- - TRBJ1-1 TRBV5-1 TGCGCCAGCAGCTTGGAGGGCCCACAGGTTACCACTGAAGCTTTCTTT CASSLEGPQVTTEAFF
- - TRBJ1-1 TRBV11-2 TGTGCCAGCAGCCCCTGGGGGGGAACCACTGAAGCTTTCTTT CASSPWGGTTEAFF
- - TRBJ2-7 TRBV30 TGTGCCTGGAGTGGGGACACCGCCTACGAGCAGTACTTC CAWSGDTAYEQYF
- - TRBJ1-5 TRBV7-2 TGTGCCAGCAGCAAGGACAGACCTAGCAATCAGCCCCAGCATTTT CASSKDRPSNQPQHF
few - TRBJ2-7 TRBV7-2 TGTGCCAGCAGCTTATCTTGGGGGACCTACGAGCAGTACTTC CASSLSWGTYEQYF
few - TRBJ1-2 TRBV20-1 TGCAGTGCTGCCCCCAGGGGTAGCTACACCTTC CSAAPRGSYTF
- TRBD2 TRBJ2-1 TRBV2 TGTGCCAGCAGTGATAGGACTAGCGGGAGTGAGCAGTTCTTC CASSDRTSGSEQFF
- TRBD1 TRBJ2-7 TRBV5-8 TGTGCCAGCAGCCCCGGGACAGGGATTTACGAGCAGTACTTC CASSPGTGIYEQYF
- - TRBJ2-2 TRBV7-2 TGTGCCAGCAGCTTAGGTCAGATCGGGGAGCTGTTTTTT CASSLGQIGELFF
- - TRBJ2-3 TRBV5-1 TGCGCCAGCAGCTTGCAACAGGGCACAGATACGCAGTATTTT CASSLQQGTDTQYF
- TRBD1 TRBJ2-3 TRBV2 TGTGCCAGCAGTGAACCGACAGGGTGGGCAGATACGCAGTATTTT CASSEPTGWADTQYF
- - TRBJ1-1 TRBV6-6 TGTGCCAGCAGTTCCCGACAAGGGAACACTGAAGCTTTCTTT CASSSRQGNTEAFF
- TRBD1 TRBJ1-1 TRBV4-1 TGCGCCAGCAGCCAAGATCTCGGGACAGGGGCCACTGAAGCTTTCTTT CASSQDLGTGATEAFF
- - TRBJ2-5 TRBV11-1 TGTGCCAGCAGCTTTTCTATGCAAGAGACCCAGTACTTC CASSFSMQETQYF
- - TRBJ2-5 TRBV7-8 TGTGCCAGCAGCTCCACTAGGGGCCAAGAGACCCAGTACTTC CASSSTRGQETQYF
- TRBD1 TRBJ2-1 TRBV4-1 TGCGCCAGCAGCCTCGGACAGGGAAGCTCCTACAATGAGCAGTTCTTC CASSLGQGSSYNEQFF
- TRBD2 TRBJ2-7 TRBV29-1 TGCAGCGTTGAGGTCTTGGAAGGGGGGCTAGCGGGGAGCCCCTACGAGCAGTACTTC CSVEVLEGGLAGSPYEQYF
- - TRBJ1-5 TRBV29-1 TGCAGCGTGCGGGGGGGGGCATGGGGCAATCAGCCCCAGCATTTT CSVRGGAWGNQPQHF
- TRBD1 TRBJ1-4 TRBV29-1 TGCAGCGTGAGTGAGGGGGCTGGTAATGAAAAACTGTTTTTT CSVSEGAGNEKLFF
- - TRBJ1-3 TRBV28 TGTGCCAGCAGAAGACCCCCGGGACGTGGAAACACCATATATTTT CASRRPPGRGNTIYF
- - TRBJ2-1 TRBV4-1 TGCGCCAGCAGCCAAGATCGTGGGGCTGAGCAGTTCTTC CASSQDRGAEQFF
- - TRBJ1-2 TRBV5-5 TGTGCCAGCAGCTTGAAGTATGAGGGCTCGTTCGGCTACACCTTC CASSLKYEGSFGYTF
- - TRBJ2-1 TRBV11-3 TGTGCCAGCAGCTCTTCGACTTACAATGAGCAGTTCTTC CASSSSTYNEQFF
- - TRBJ2-7 TRBV5-5 TGTGCCAGCAGCTTGGAGGCGTACGAGCAGTACTTC CASSLEAYEQYF
- TRBD2 TRBJ2-1 TRBV7-2 TGTGCCAGCAGCTTGGAGACTAGCGGGGTAGGTGAGCAGTTCTTC CASSLETSGVGEQFF
- - TRBJ2-7 TRBV5-1 TGCGCCAGCAGCCAAAGCACAGGGTACGAGCAGTACTTC CASSQSTGYEQYF
- TRBD2 TRBJ2-7 TRBV6-1 TGTGCCAGCAGTGCATTAGCGGGAGATGACGAGCAGTACTTC CASSALAGDDEQYF
- - TRBJ2-7 TRBV7-6 TGTGCCAGCAGCTTGAGGGGCACGCAGGGAGAGCAGTACTTC CASSLRGTQGEQYF
- - TRBJ2-2 TRBV7-6 TGTGCCAGCAGCTTAGCGTCAAACACCGGGGAGCTGTTTTTT CASSLASNTGELFF
- - TRBJ1-5 TRBV6-5 TGTGCCAGCAGTTTAATGGGCAATCAGCCCCAGCATTTT CASSLMGNQPQHF
- - TRBJ2-4 TRBV18 TGTGCCAGCTCACCCGGGGACATTCAGTACTTC CASSPGDIQYF
once TRBD2 TRBJ2-1 TRBV7-8 TGTGCCAGCAGACCGGGACTAGCGGGGTTCAGCTCCTACAATGAGCAGTTCTTC CASRPGLAGFSSYNEQFF
- TRBD1 TRBJ2-4 TRBV27 TGTGCCAGCAGTACCAAGGGGGCTTCGGGCAAAAACATTCAGTACTTC CASSTKGASGKNIQYF
- - TRBJ1-5 TRBV5-1 TGCGCCAGCAGCTGGGGGGACGGAGGTAGCAATCAGCCCCAGCATTTT CASSWGDGGSNQPQHF
few TRBD2 TRBJ2-7 TRBV11-2 TGTGCCAGCAGCTTAGGGCTAGCGGGGTCAGCCTACGAGCAGTACTTC CASSLGLAGSAYEQYF
once TRBD1 TRBJ2-7 TRBV4-2 TGTGCCAGCAGCCAAGTATCTGAGACAGGGGGCCAAAACGAGCAGTACTTC CASSQVSETGGQNEQYF
- TRBD2 TRBJ2-5 TRBV5-1 TGCGCCAGCAGCGGACTAGCGGGGAGAGGAGAGACCCAGTACTTC CASSGLAGRGETQYF
- TRBD1 TRBJ1-5 TRBV4-1 TGCGCCAGCAGCCGCGGAGGACAGGGGGTGCAGCCCCAGCATTTT CASSRGGQGVQPQHF
- TRBD1 TRBJ2-1 TRBV5-4 TGTGCCAGCAGCTCAGGGGGAGCCCATCAACCCTACAATGAGCAGTTCTTC CASSSGGAHQPYNEQFF
- - TRBJ1-6 TRBV14 TGTGCCAGCAGCCAAGGGGGGATTCAGGGATCACCCCTCCACTTT CASSQGGIQGSPLHF
- TRBD1 TRBJ1-5 TRBV6-5 TGTGCCAGCAGTACCGCGGGACAGGGGGAACAGCCCCAGCATTTT CASSTAGQGEQPQHF
- TRBD1 TRBJ2-7 TRBV19 TGTGCCAGTAGTATACGGCAGACAGGGGGATACGAGCAGTACTTC CASSIRQTGGYEQYF
- - TRBJ2-5 TRBV5-6 TGTGCCAGCAGCTTGGTTCAGGGGAACCAAGAGACCCAGTACTTC CASSLVQGNQETQYF
- - TRBJ1-4 TRBV6-6 TGTGCCAGCAGTTACTTCGGGGGAGGAAAACTGTTTTTT CASSYFGGGKLFF
- - TRBJ1-1 TRBV11-2 TGTGCCAGCAGCTCCCCCTGGGTGATGAACACTGAAGCTTTCTTT CASSSPWVMNTEAFF
- - TRBJ1-1 TRBV6-1 TGTGCCAGCCGGCGATCGCCGGGCACTGAAGCTTTCTTT CASRRSPGTEAFF